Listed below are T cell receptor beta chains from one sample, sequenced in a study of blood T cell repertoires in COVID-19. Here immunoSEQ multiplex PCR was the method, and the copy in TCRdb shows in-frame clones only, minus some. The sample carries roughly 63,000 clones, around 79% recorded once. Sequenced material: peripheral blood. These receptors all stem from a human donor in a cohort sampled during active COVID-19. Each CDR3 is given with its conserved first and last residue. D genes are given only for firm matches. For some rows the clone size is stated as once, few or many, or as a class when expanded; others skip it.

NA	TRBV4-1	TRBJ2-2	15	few	CASSQDRIQTGELFF	TGCGCCAGCAGCCAAGACAGGATTCAAACCGGGGAGCTGTTTTTT
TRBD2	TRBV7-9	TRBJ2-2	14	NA	CASIRTGGGGELFF	TGTGCCAGCATCCGGACGGGAGGGGGCGGGGAGCTGTTTTTT
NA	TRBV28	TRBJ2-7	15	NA	CASSPGIFLSYEQYF	TGTGCCAGCAGTCCGGGGATATTCCTCTCCTACGAGCAGTACTTC
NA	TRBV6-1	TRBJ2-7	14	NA	CASSEVQGRYEQYF	TGTGCCAGCAGTGAAGTTCAGGGTCGCTACGAGCAGTACTTC
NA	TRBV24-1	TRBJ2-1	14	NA	CATSDLLGDDEQFF	TGTGCCACCAGTGATTTGCTAGGAGACGATGAGCAGTTCTTC
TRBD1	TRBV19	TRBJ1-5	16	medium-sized	CASSTRGNTGVQPQHF	TGTGCCAGTAGCACCCGAGGAAACACAGGGGTACAGCCCCAGCATTTT
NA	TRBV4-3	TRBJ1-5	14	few	CASSQEGGHQPQHF	TGCGCCAGCAGCCAAGAAGGGGGACATCAGCCCCAGCATTTT
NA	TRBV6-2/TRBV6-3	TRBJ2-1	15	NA	CASSPTRKTLDEQFF	TGTGCCAGCAGTCCGACTAGGAAAACTTTGGATGAGCAGTTCTTC
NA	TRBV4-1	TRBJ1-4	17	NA	CASSQGTSERSNEKLFF	TGCGCCAGCAGCCAAGGGACTTCGGAGAGGTCTAATGAAAAACTGTTTTTT
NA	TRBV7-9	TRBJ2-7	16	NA	CASTPGLGPAGYEQYF	TGTGCCAGCACCCCGGGTCTTGGACCCGCGGGTTACGAGCAGTACTTC
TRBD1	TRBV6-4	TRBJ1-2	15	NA	CASSPDRGESYGYTF	TGTGCCAGCAGTCCCGACAGGGGGGAAAGCTATGGCTACACCTTC
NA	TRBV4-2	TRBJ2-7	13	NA	CASSQIPEGEQYF	TGTGCCAGCAGCCAGATACCCGAGGGCGAGCAGTACTTC
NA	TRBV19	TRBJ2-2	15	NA	CASNIHGGAAGELFF	TGTGCCAGTAACATCCACGGAGGCGCAGCCGGGGAGCTGTTTTTT
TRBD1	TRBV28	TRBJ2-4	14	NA	CASSRGTGGNIQYF	TGTGCCAGCAGCCGTGGGACAGGGGGAAACATTCAGTACTTC
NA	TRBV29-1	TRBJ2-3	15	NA	CSAARGTVRTDTQYF	TGCAGCGCCGCACGCGGGACGGTCCGAACAGATACGCAGTATTTT
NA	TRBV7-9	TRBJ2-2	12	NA	CASRPEVGELFF	TGTGCCAGCAGACCAGAGGTCGGGGAGCTGTTTTTT
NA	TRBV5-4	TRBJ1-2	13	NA	CASSDTGRDGYTF	TGTGCCAGCAGCGATACAGGGAGGGATGGCTACACCTTC
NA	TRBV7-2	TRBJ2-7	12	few	CASSFLGSEQYF	TGTGCCAGCAGTTTCCTCGGGAGCGAGCAGTACTTC
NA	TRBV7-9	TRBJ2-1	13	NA	CASSPTENNEQFF	TGTGCCAGCAGCCCAACAGAAAACAATGAGCAGTTCTTC
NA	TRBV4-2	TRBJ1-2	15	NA	CASSPRDVGQRGYTF	TGTGCCAGCAGCCCCCGGGATGTAGGCCAGCGTGGCTACACCTTC
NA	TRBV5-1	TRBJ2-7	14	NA	CASSLEAIAYEQYF	TGCGCCAGCAGCTTGGAAGCGATCGCCTACGAGCAGTACTTC
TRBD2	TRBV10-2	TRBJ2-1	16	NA	CASSGLAGGHYNEQFF	TGCGCCAGCAGTGGACTAGCGGGAGGTCATTACAATGAGCAGTTCTTC
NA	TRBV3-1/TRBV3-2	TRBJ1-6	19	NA	CASSQDRADRNSYNSPLHF	TGTGCCAGCAGCCAAGATCGAGCCGATCGAAACTCCTATAATTCACCCCTCCACTTT
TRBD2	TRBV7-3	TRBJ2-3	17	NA	CASSPGLAGYKADTQYF	TGTGCCAGCAGCCCAGGACTAGCGGGATATAAGGCAGATACGCAGTATTTT
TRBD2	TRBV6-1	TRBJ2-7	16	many	CASSETMGDWGGEQYF	TGTGCCAGCAGTGAAACGATGGGGGACTGGGGGGGCGAGCAGTACTTC
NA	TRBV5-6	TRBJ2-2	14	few	CASSFRKGAGELFF	TGTGCCAGCAGCTTCCGTAAAGGGGCCGGGGAGCTGTTTTTT
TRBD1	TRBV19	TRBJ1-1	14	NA	CASSIRRQGAEAFF	TGTGCCAGTAGTATTCGCCGACAGGGGGCTGAAGCTTTCTTT
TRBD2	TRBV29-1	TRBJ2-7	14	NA	CSVEGNPGGGEQYF	TGCAGCGTTGAAGGCAACCCCGGGGGGGGCGAGCAGTACTTC
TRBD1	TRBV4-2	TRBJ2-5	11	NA	CASREQGNQYF	TGTGCCAGCAGGGAACAGGGGAACCAGTACTTC
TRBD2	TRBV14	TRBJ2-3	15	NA	CASSQWTSGTDTQYF	TGTGCCAGCAGCCAGTGGACTAGCGGCACAGATACGCAGTATTTT
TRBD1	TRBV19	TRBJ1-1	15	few	CASSTTGQGYTEAFF	TGTGCCAGTAGTACCACGGGACAGGGATACACTGAAGCTTTCTTT
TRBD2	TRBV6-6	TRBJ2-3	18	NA	CASSLHPLGSGSTDTQYF	TGTGCCAGCAGTCTACACCCTTTGGGTAGCGGGAGCACAGATACGCAGTATTTT
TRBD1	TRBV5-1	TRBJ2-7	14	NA	CASSHPDRTYEQYF	TGCGCCAGCAGCCATCCGGACAGGACCTACGAGCAGTACTTC
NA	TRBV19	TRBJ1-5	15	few	CASSWGSKGNQPQHF	TGTGCCAGTAGTTGGGGCAGTAAGGGCAATCAGCCCCAGCATTTT
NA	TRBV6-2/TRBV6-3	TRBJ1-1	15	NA	CASSRAGTTGTEAFF	TGTGCCAGCAGCCGTGCTGGGACAACGGGGACTGAAGCTTTCTTT
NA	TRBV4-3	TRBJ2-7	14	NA	CASSQEAGTYEQYF	TGCGCCAGCAGCCAAGAGGCGGGGACCTACGAGCAGTACTTC
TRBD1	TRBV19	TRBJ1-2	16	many	CASSIGGQGAVYGYTF	TGTGCCAGTAGTATCGGCGGACAGGGGGCGGTCTATGGCTACACCTTC
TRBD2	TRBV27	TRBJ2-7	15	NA	CASSYGTSGSREQYF	TGTGCCAGCAGTTACGGGACTAGCGGGAGTCGCGAGCAGTACTTC
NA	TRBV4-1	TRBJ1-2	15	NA	CASSQVETAVYGYTF	TGCGCCAGCAGCCAAGTGGAGACCGCGGTCTATGGCTACACCTTC
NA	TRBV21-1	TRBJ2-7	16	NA	CASSKESLETSDEQYF	TGTGCCAGCAGCAAAGAGAGTTTGGAGACTAGTGACGAGCAGTACTTC
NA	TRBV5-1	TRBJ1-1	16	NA	CASSLSGTRPNTEAFF	TGCGCCAGCAGCTTGTCCGGGACACGCCCGAACACTGAAGCTTTCTTT
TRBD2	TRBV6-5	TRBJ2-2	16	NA	CASSSTSGRDTGELFF	TGTGCCAGCAGTTCGACTAGCGGGAGGGACACCGGGGAGCTGTTTTTT
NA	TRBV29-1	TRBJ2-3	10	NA	CSVQTDTQYF	TGCAGCGTTCAGACAGATACGCAGTATTTT
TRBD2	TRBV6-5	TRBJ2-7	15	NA	CASSYRGLGNLEQYF	TGTGCCAGCAGTTACAGGGGACTAGGGAATCTTGAGCAGTACTTC
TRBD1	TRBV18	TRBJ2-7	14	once	CASSPRDSPFEQYF	TGTGCCAGCTCACCACGGGACAGCCCCTTTGAGCAGTACTTC
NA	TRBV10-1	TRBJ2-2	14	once	CASSRDINTGELFF	TGCGCCAGCAGTCGAGATATAAACACCGGGGAGCTGTTTTTT
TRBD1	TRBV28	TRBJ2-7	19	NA	CASSLFTGTGKGGLYEQYF	TGTGCCAGCAGTTTATTCACCGGGACAGGGAAAGGAGGCTTATACGAGCAGTACTTC
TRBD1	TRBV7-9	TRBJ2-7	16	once	CASSLAPPQGAYEQYF	TGTGCCAGCAGCTTAGCCCCTCCGCAGGGGGCCTACGAGCAGTACTTC
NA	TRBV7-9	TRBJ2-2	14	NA	CASSLRGSTGELFF	TGTGCCAGCAGCTTACGTGGGAGCACCGGGGAGCTGTTTTTT
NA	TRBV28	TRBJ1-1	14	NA	CASSLSEGRTEAFF	TGTGCCAGCAGTTTATCCGAGGGGAGGACTGAAGCTTTCTTT
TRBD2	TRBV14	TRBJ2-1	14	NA	CASSPERTSGKQFF	TGTGCCAGCAGCCCGGAAAGGACTAGCGGGAAGCAGTTCTTC
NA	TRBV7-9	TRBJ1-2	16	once	CASSLGGRQGGSGYTF	TGTGCCAGCAGCTTAGGTGGGCGGCAGGGTGGCTCTGGCTACACCTTC
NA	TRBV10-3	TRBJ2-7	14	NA	CAIMERPGPYEQYF	TGTGCCATCATGGAACGCCCAGGGCCCTACGAGCAGTACTTC
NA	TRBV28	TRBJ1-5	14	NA	CASSPTDSNQPQHF	TGTGCCAGCAGTCCCACAGATAGCAATCAGCCCCAGCATTTT